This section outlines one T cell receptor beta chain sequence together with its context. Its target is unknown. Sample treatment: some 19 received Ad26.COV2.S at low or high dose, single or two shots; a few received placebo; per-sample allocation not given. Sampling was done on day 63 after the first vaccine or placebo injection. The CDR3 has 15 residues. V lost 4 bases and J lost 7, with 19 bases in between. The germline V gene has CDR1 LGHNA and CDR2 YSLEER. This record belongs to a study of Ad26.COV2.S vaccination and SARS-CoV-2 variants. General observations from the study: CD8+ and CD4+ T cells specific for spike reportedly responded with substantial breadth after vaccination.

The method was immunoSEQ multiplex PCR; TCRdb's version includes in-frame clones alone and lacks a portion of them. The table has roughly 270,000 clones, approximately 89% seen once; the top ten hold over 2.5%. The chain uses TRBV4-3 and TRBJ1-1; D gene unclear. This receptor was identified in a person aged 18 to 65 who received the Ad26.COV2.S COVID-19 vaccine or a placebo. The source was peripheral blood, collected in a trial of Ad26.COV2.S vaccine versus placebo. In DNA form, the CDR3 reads TGCGCCAGCAGCCCGAATCGAATACGAGGAGATGAAGCTTTCTTT. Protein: CASSPNRIRGDEAFF.